One and the same sample provided the 24 T cell receptor beta chains below, sequenced in a study of CD8 T cells in ankylosing spondylitis. TCRdb reprocessed the 5' RACE reads via MiXCR and lists one record per CDR3 protein. The sample shows 200,000 to 250,000 distinct CDR3 sequences, around 24% of them seen only once. The sample consisted of blood, either unsorted or a sorted T cell fraction (not recorded which). All receptors derive from a male donor with ankylosing spondylitis or in good health (not recorded which).

This chain connects TRBV24-1 to TRBJ2-5; TRBD2 might be the D (6 bases). Trimming removed 6 bases from V and 1 base from J, with 14 bases in between. Germline values: CDR1 KGHDR, CDR2 SFDVKD. CDR3 length equals 15 residues. CDR3 protein: CATSPGVVPQETQYF. In DNA, the CDR3 is TGTGCCACCAGTCCGGGAGTGGTTCCCCAAGAGACCCAGTACTTC.

This clonotype has at least ten counts. V and J are TRBV29-1 and TRBJ2-7; D gene ambiguous. The CDR3 runs to 13 residues. V lost 7 bases to trimming and J lost 2 bases, with 15 bases between them. Looked up from germline, CDR1 is SQVTM and CDR2 is ANQGSEA. DNA for the CDR3: TGCAGCGCTGGGCTTTCGGGTCCCTACGAGCAGTACTTC. It codes for CSAGLSGPYEQYF.

This clonotype came up many times. J is TRBJ2-5 and V is TRBV9, with D maybe TRBD1 (5 bases). The CDR3 totals 14 residues. Germline V gene lookup returns CDR1 SGDLS and CDR2 YYNGEE. The ends were cut back, 0 bases at V and 5 bases at J, with 11 bases in the middle. CDR3 sequence reads: CASSVDPGYETQYF. The CDR3 coding sequence is TGTGCCAGCAGCGTAGACCCAGGGTACGAGACCCAGTACTTC.

This clonotype came up a few times. The chain uses TRBV20-1 and TRBJ2-1; D possibly uses TRBD1 or TRBD2 (5 bases each). There are 14 residues in the CDR3. V lost 4 bases and J lost 8, with 18 bases in between. Germline V CDR1 and CDR2: DFQATT, SNEGSKA (reference sequence). The CDR3 here is CSANPGTTRDEQFF. The CDR3 DNA follows: TGCAGTGCTAACCCCGGGACCACTCGCGATGAGCAGTTCTTC.

In its sample, this clonotype was seen many times. V is TRBV4-3 and J is TRBJ1-1; D perhaps matches TRBD1 (5 bases). The CDR3 is 14 residues long. Germline CDR1 is LGHNA and CDR2 is YSLEER. Between the trimmed V and J ends, which lost 4 bases and 1 base, there was a span of 10 bases. CDR3 in DNA: TGCGCCAGCAGCCGAGAGACAGAGAACACTGAAGCTTTCTTT. Protein: CASSRETENTEAFF.

Notes on this clonotype: Mismatch with germline at one junction end may stem from a read error. The J gene is TRBJ1-2, the V gene TRBV29-1; 7 bases align to TRBD1. Germline V gives CDR1 SQVTM, CDR2 ANQGSEA. The CDR3 covers 11 residues. Here the CDR3 DNA reads TGCAGCGAGATGACAGGGTTTGGCTACCCCTTC. It translates to CSEMTGFGYPF.

This clonotype was seen a few times. The V gene is TRBV12-3 or TRBV12-4, the J gene TRBJ1-2; D is unclear. V lost 8 bases, J lost 2 bases, and 12 bases lay in between. This CDR3 has 13 amino acids. The CDR3 nucleotides are TGTGCCAGCTCCCTGACTGTGAACTATGGCTACACCTTC. It translates to CASSLTVNYGYTF.

This sequence joins TRBV3-1 and TRBJ2-7; TRBD2 aligns across 10 bases. This CDR3 region has 14 residues. With V trimmed by 1 base and J by 6 bases, 3 bases remained unmatched. Germline V gene sequence: CDR1 LGHDT, CDR2 YNNKEL (reference sequence). Here the CDR3 DNA reads TGTGCCAGCAGCCAAGGACGGACTAGCGGCGAGCAGTACTTC. Translating it yields CASSQGRTSGEQYF.

This clonotype was seen more than once but under ten times. V is TRBV6-1 and J is TRBJ2-2, with TRBD2 matching 7 bases. The CDR3 is 15 amino acids. The junction had 9 bases not matched to a gene; V was cut back by 5 bases and J by 6 bases. CDR1 and CDR2 from the germline V gene are MNHNS and SASEGT. CDR3 protein: CASSISGSRSGELFF. CDR3 sequence (DNA): TGTGCCAGCAGTATTAGCGGGTCAAGGTCCGGGGAGCTGTTTTTT.

This clonotype has just a few counts. V usage is TRBV7-8 and J usage is TRBJ1-1; a weak D match, TRBD1 (6 bases). CDR3 length equals 16 residues. The V end lost 1 base, the J end lost 0 bases, and 12 bases lay between the germline ends. Germline values: CDR1 SGHVS, CDR2 FQNEAQ. The CDR3 reads CASSLVSGGLNTEAFF. Written as DNA, the CDR3 is TGTGCCAGCAGCTTAGTTTCCGGGGGGCTGAACACTGAAGCTTTCTTT.

The chain uses TRBV7-2 and TRBJ2-7; 9 bases align to TRBD1. The CDR3 is made up of 14 amino acids. The J segment lost 4 bases and the V segment lost 6 bases, leaving 7 bases of the junction unmatched. CDR1 and CDR2 (germline): SGHTA, FQGNSA. The DNA of the CDR3 is TGTGCCAGCAGGGTTGAAGGACAGGGGTACGAGCAGTACTTC. Its translation: CASRVEGQGYEQYF.

The rearrangement uses TRBV29-1 and TRBJ2-1; TRBD1 agrees at 11 bases. CDR3 length: 18 residues. Losses at the gene ends were 3 bases for V and 3 bases for J; bases not matched to a gene: 13. The germline CDR1 and CDR2 sequences are SQVTM and ANQGSEA. The CDR3 is CSVETWTGGAENYNEQFF. In nucleotides, the CDR3 is TGCAGCGTTGAGACGTGGACAGGGGGCGCGGAAAACTACAATGAGCAGTTCTTC.

The rearrangement links TRBV30 to TRBJ2-1; either TRBD1 or TRBD2 may supply D (6 bases each). The CDR3 covers 15 residues. V was trimmed by 2 bases and J by 8 bases, leaving 19 bases between them. Germline V lookup: CDR1 GTSNPN, CDR2 SVGIG (reference sequence). Here the CDR3 reads CAWSRGRKGGDEQFF. The CDR3 DNA is TGTGCCTGGAGTAGGGGGAGGAAGGGTGGGGATGAGCAGTTCTTC.

This clonotype was seen many times. The chain combines TRBV7-9 with TRBJ2-3, with 7 bases that match TRBD2. The CDR3 is 17 amino acids. Germline CDR1 SEHNR, CDR2 FQNEAQ (reference sequence). V dropped 1 base and J dropped 2; count of bases not matched to a gene: 9. Here the CDR3 DNA reads TGTGCCAGCAGCTTAGTGCGGTGGGAGGGAGTCACAGATACGCAGTATTTT. Residues: CASSLVRWEGVTDTQYF.

This clonotype was detected a few times. The V gene is TRBV29-1, the J gene TRBJ2-5, with D unresolved. CDR1 and CDR2 from the germline V gene are SQVTM and ANQGSEA. The CDR3 is made up of 14 amino acids. V lost 4 bases and J lost 0, with 12 bases in between. CDR3 nucleotide sequence: TGCAGCGTTGTGGACGGTTGGTACCAAGAGACCCAGTACTTC. Translated: CSVVDGWYQETQYF.

Here the CDR3 reads CSAETGGLQETQYF. DNA of the CDR3: TGCAGTGCAGAAACAGGGGGCCTCCAAGAGACCCAGTACTTC. The chain couples TRBV20-1 to TRBJ2-5; 9 bases are shared with TRBD1. The CDR3 is 14 residues long. CDR1 DFQATT and CDR2 SNEGSKA come from the germline V gene (reference sequence). V lost 6 bases and J lost 1; bases outside the gene matches: 6.

Written as DNA, the CDR3 is TGCAGTGCTAGTGGCCCCAGGGTTAGCAATCAGCCCCAGCATTTT. Its translation is CSASGPRVSNQPQHF. The rearrangement joins TRBV20-1 to TRBJ1-5; a weak D match, TRBD1 (5 bases). The germline gives CDR1 DFQATT, CDR2 SNEGSKA (reference sequence). V was trimmed by 3 bases and J by 0 bases, leaving 12 bases between them. This CDR3 comprises 15 residues.

This clonotype has more than one count but fewer than ten. The J gene is TRBJ2-1, the V gene TRBV5-1; 10 bases fit TRBD2. There are 16 residues in the CDR3. Trimming removed 0 bases from V and 2 bases from J; junction bases left unmatched: 2. Germline lookup yields CDR1 SGHRS and CDR2 YFSETQ. CDR3 bases: TGCGCCAGCAGCTTGGCCGGGACTAGCGCCTACAATGAGCAGTTCTTC. Translating it yields CASSLAGTSAYNEQFF.

To note about this clonotype: It may be a read error: a sequence one base away is much more abundant. The CDR3 spells CCARESPTPSGAYNEQFF. The CDR3, as DNA: TGCTGTGCTAGAGAATCACCGACTCCTAGCGGGGCCTACAATGAGCAGTTCTTC. The chain couples TRBV20-1 to TRBJ2-1; TRBD2 matches at 9 bases. The germline CDR1 and CDR2 sequences are DFQATT and SNEGSKA (reference sequence). The CDR3 spans 18 residues.

V and J are TRBV29-1 and TRBJ2-1; 11 bases fit TRBD1. The length of the CDR3 is 14 residues. Per germline, CDR1 SQVTM and CDR2 ANQGSEA. Losses at the gene ends were 7 bases for V and 4 bases for J; bases not matched to a gene: 6. The CDR3 sequence: CSAPGTGGYNEQFF. DNA for the CDR3: TGCAGCGCCCCTGGGACAGGGGGGTACAATGAGCAGTTCTTC.

V gene TRBV29-1 combines with J gene TRBJ2-7; TRBD2 matches 7 bases. The ends lost 4 bases at V and 0 bases at J; junction bases unmatched: 6. Germline CDR1 is SQVTM and CDR2 is ANQGSEA. CDR3 length: 14 amino acids. For the CDR3, the DNA is TGCAGCGTTGGGGGAGGGAGGAGCTCCTACGAGCAGTACTTC. This translates into CSVGGGRSSYEQYF.

The V gene is TRBV29-1, the J gene TRBJ1-1; no clear D gene. V lost 3 bases, J lost 1 base, and 6 bases lay in between. The V gene's germline CDR1 is SQVTM and CDR2 ANQGSEA. The CDR3 is 12 residues long. The CDR3: CSVDISNTEAFF. The CDR3 coding sequence is TGCAGCGTTGACATTTCGAACACTGAAGCTTTCTTT. Together with reference TRBV29-1 and TRBJ1-1, the CDR3 gives the full variable domain: SAVISQKPSRDICQRGTSLTIQCQVDSQVTMMFWYRQQPGQSLTLIATANQGSEATYESGFVIDKFPISRPNLTFSTLTVSNMSPEDSSIYLCSVDISNTEAFFGQGTRLTVV.

There are many counts of this clonotype. The CDR3 nucleotides are TGTGCCAGCAGCTTGAGGGCTAGCGGGACCGGGGAGCTGTTTTTT. Its translation is CASSLRASGTGELFF. The J gene is TRBJ2-2, the V gene TRBV5-5; 8 bases fit TRBD2. The length of the CDR3 is 15 residues. Germline values: CDR1 SGHKS, CDR2 YYEKEE (reference sequence). The V segment lost 1 base and the J segment 5 bases; nucleotides outside the gene matches: 4.

This clonotype was detected only a few times. The chain uses TRBV5-5 and TRBJ2-3, with 9 bases identical to TRBD2. The germline CDR1 and CDR2 sequences are SGHKS and YYEKEE (reference sequence). V lost 6 bases, J lost 1 base, and 9 bases stayed unmatched. This CDR3 region has 16 residues. CDR3 bases: TGTGCCAGCACCTCCCCCGTAGCGGGGGGCACAGATACGCAGTATTTT. This translates into CASTSPVAGGTDTQYF.